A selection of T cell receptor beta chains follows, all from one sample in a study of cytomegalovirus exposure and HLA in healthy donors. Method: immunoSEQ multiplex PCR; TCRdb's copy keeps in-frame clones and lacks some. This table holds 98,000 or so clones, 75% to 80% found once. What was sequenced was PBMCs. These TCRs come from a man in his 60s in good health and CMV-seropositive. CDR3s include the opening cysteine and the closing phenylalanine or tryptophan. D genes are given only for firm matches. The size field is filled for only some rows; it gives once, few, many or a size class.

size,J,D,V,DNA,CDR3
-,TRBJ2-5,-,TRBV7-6,TGTGCCAGCAGCTTAGGAGCGAACCAAGAGACCCAGTACTTC,CASSLGANQETQYF
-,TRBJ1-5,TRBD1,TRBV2,TGTGCCAGCAGTAAGGGACAGGGACACCAGCCCCAGCATTTT,CASSKGQGHQPQHF
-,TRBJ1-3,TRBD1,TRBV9,TGTGCCAGCAGCGTCCGGGACAGGGGATATGGTTTTGGAAACACCATATATTTT,CASSVRDRGYGFGNTIYF
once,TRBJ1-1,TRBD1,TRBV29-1,TGCAGCGTTGATAGCGGGACAGGGTTAGGAGCTTTCTTT,CSVDSGTGLGAFF
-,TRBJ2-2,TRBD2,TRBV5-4,TGTGCCAGCAGACCCGGGACTAGCGGCACCGGGGAGCTGTTTTTT,CASRPGTSGTGELFF
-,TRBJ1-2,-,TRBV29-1,TGCAGCGCCGAAGGGGGTTTAGCTAACTATGGCTACACCTTC,CSAEGGLANYGYTF
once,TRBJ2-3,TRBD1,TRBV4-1,TGCGCCAGCAGCCAAGATGGGACAGTGAGCACAGATACGCAGTATTTT,CASSQDGTVSTDTQYF
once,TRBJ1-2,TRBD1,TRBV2,TGTGCCAGCAGTCTAGGACAGGGGGCTAACTATGGCTACACCTTC,CASSLGQGANYGYTF
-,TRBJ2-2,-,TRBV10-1,TGCGCCAGCAGTGAGCAGACCGGGGAGCTGTTTTTT,CASSEQTGELFF
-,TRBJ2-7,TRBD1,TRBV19,TGTGCCAGTAGTATTCAGGGGGTTGGCGAGCAGTACTTC,CASSIQGVGEQYF
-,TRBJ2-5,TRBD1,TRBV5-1,TGCGCCAGCAGCTTGACAGGGGTCCCCCAAGAGACCCAGTACTTC,CASSLTGVPQETQYF
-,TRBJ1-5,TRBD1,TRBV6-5,TGTGCCAGCAGCCAGGGACAGGCCAGCAATCAGCCCCAGCATTTT,CASSQGQASNQPQHF